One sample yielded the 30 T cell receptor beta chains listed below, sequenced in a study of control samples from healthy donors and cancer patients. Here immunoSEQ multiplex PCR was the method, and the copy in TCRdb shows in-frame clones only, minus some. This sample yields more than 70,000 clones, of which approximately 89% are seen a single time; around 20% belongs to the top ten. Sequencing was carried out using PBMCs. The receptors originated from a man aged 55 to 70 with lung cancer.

The CDR3 DNA is TGTGCCAGCAGTGAAGGTCCTAGCTCCTACAATGAGCAGTTCTTC. Its translation is CASSEGPSSYNEQFF. The V call is TRBV2, the J call TRBJ2-1; D remains ambiguous. Germline V gene data show CDR1 as SNHLY and CDR2 as FYNNEI. Trimming pared 1 base from V and 0 bases from J, leaving 7 bases between. The CDR3 is made up of 15 amino acids.

DNA of the CDR3: TGCGCCAGCAGCTTGTCACGAGTGGTAGGGGAGGGCGGAAATTCACCCCTCCACTTT. Protein: CASSLSRVVGEGGNSPLHF. V gene TRBV5-1 combines with J gene TRBJ1-6; TRBD1 might be the D (5 bases). V was trimmed by 1 base and J by 7 bases, leaving 24 bases between them. Germline V gene sequence: CDR1 SGHRS, CDR2 YFSETQ. The CDR3 loop spans 19 amino acids. Full variable domain (missing parts from reference TRBV5-1 and TRBJ1-6): KAGVTQTPRYLIKTRGQQVTLSCSPISGHRSVSWYQQTPGQGLQFLFEYFSETQRNKGNFPGRFSGRQFSNSRSEMNVSTLELGDSALYLCASSLSRVVGEGGNSPLHFGNGTRLTVT.

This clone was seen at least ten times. The CDR3 nucleotides read TGTGCCAGCAGTTTACACCTGACAGGTACCCTCGATGGCTACACCTTC. This gives the protein CASSLHLTGTLDGYTF. The chain has TRBV27 and TRBJ1-2; TRBD1 might be the D (6 bases). This CDR3 is 16 amino acids long. Germline V gene sequence: CDR1 MNHEY, CDR2 SMNVEV (reference sequence). Deletions cut 2 bases from V and 6 bases from J, with 19 bases between.

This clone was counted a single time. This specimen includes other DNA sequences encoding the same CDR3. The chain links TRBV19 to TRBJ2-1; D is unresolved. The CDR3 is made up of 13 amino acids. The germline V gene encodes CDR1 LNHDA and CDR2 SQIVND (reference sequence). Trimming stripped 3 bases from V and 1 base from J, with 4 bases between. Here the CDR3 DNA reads TGTGCCAGTAGTATGGGTTCCTACAATGAGCAGTTCTTC. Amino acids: CASSMGSYNEQFF.

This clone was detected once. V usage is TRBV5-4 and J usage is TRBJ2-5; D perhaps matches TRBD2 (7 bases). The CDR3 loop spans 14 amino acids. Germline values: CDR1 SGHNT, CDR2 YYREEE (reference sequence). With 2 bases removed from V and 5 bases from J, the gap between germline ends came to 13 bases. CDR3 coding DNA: TGTGCCAGCAGCTTACGGGGGGCGCCGGAGACCCAGTACTTC. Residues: CASSLRGAPETQYF.

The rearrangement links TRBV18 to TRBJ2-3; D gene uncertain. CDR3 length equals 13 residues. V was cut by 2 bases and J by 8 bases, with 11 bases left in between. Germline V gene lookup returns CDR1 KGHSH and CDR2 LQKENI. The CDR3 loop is CASSPKTEATQYF. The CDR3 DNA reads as TGTGCCAGCTCACCAAAAACAGAAGCTACGCAGTATTTT.

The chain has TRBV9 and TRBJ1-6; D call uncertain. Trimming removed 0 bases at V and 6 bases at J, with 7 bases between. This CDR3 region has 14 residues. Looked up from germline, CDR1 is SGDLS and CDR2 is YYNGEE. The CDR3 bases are TGTGCCAGCAGCGTAGAACAGATTAATTCACCCCTCCACTTT. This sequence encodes CASSVEQINSPLHF.

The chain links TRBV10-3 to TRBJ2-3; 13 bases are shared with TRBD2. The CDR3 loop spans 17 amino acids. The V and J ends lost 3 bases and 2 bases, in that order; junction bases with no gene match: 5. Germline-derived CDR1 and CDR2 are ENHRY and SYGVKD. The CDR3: CAISDRGLAGITDTQYF. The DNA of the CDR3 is TGTGCCATCAGTGATCGGGGACTAGCGGGAATCACAGATACGCAGTATTTT.

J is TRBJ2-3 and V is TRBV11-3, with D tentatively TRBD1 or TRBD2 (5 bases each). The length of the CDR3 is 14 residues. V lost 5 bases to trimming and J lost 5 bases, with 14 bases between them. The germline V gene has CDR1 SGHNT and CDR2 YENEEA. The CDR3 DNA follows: TGTGCCAGCAGCAAGGGGACCGTAAAAGATACGCAGTATTTT. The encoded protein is CASSKGTVKDTQYF. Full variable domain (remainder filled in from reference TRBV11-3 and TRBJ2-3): EAGVVQSPRYKIIEKKQPVAFWCNPISGHNTLYWYLQNLGQGPELLIRYENEEAVDDSQLPKDRFSAERLKGVDSTLKIQPAELGDSAVYLCASSKGTVKDTQYFGPGTRLTVL.

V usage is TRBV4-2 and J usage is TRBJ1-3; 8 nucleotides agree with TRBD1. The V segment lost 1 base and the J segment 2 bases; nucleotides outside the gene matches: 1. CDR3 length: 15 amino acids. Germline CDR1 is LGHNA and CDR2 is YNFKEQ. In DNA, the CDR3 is TGTGCCAGCAGCCAAGTGACAGGGGCTGGAAACACCATATATTTT. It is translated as CASSQVTGAGNTIYF.

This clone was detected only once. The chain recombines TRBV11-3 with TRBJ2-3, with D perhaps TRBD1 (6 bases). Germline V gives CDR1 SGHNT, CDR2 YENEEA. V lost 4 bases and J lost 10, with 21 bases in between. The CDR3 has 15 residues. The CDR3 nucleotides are TGTGCCAGCAGCTCAGGGGCCGGACCTTTCGGTCCGCAGTATTTT. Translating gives CASSSGAGPFGPQYF. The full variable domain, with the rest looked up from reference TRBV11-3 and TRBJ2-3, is EAGVVQSPRYKIIEKKQPVAFWCNPISGHNTLYWYLQNLGQGPELLIRYENEEAVDDSQLPKDRFSAERLKGVDSTLKIQPAELGDSAVYLCASSSGAGPFGPQYFGPGTRLTVL.

The CDR3, as DNA: TGTGCCAGCAACCCGGACAGGGAAGAGACCCAGTACTTC. Translation gives CASNPDREETQYF. The chain couples TRBV5-8 to TRBJ2-5; 8 bases map to TRBD1. The CDR3 length is 13 residues. CDR1 is SGHTS, CDR2 YDEGEE, per germline. V was clipped by 6 bases and J by 3 bases; unmatched bases: 4.

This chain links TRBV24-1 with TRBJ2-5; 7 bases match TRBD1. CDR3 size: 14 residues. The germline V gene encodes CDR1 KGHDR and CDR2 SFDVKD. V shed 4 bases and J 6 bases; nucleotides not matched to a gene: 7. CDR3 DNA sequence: TGTGCCACCAGTGAGATGGGACAGCTCCAGACCCAGTACTTC. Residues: CATSEMGQLQTQYF.

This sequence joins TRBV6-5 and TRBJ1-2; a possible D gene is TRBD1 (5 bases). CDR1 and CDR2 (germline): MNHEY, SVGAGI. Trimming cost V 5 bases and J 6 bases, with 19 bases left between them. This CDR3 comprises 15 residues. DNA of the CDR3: TGTGCCAGCAGTCGAGGAGCCCAGGGAGGTCATGGCTACACCTTC. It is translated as CASSRGAQGGHGYTF.

The CDR3 DNA follows: TGTGCCAGCAGTCGGACAGGGGTCCAGCATTTT. It is translated as CASSRTGVQHF. V usage is TRBV7-9 and J usage is TRBJ1-5; TRBD1 matches 9 bases. The germline CDR1 and CDR2 sequences are SEHNR and FQNEAQ (reference sequence). The CDR3 extends over 11 amino acids. V trimming: 6 bases; J trimming: 12 bases; junction bases outside the gene matches: 3.

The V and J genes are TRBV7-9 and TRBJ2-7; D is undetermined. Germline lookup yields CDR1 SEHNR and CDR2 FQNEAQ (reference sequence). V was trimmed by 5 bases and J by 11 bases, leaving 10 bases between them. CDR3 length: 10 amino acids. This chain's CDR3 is CASSPKEEYF. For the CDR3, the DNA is TGTGCCAGCAGCCCTAAAGAGGAGTACTTC.

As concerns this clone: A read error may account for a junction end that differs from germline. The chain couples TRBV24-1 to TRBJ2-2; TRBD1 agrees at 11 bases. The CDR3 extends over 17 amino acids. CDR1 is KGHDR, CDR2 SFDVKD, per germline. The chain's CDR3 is CATSDLGQGANTGELFF. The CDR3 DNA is TGTGCCACCAGTGATTTGGGACAGGGGGCGAATACCGGGGAGCTGTTTTTT.

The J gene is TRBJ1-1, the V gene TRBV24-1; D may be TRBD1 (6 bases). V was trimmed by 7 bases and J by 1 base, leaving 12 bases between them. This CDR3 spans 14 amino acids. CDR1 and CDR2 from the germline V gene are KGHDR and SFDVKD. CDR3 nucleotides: TGTGCCACCAGCCTGACAGGAGCGAACACTGAAGCTTTCTTT. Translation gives CATSLTGANTEAFF.

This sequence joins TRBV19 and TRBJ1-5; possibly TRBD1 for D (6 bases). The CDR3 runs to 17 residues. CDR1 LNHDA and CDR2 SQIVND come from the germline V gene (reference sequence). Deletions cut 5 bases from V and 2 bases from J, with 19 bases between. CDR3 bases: TGTGCCAGTAGTCGGCGGGGGGCCGGGAGGGGCAATCAGCCCCAGCATTTT. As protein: CASSRRGAGRGNQPQHF.

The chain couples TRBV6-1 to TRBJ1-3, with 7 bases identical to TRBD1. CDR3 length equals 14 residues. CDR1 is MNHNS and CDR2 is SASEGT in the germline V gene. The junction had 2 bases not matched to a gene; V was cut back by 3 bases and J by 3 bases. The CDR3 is CASSEGDSGNTIYF. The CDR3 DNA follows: TGTGCCAGCAGTGAGGGGGACAGTGGAAACACCATATATTTT.

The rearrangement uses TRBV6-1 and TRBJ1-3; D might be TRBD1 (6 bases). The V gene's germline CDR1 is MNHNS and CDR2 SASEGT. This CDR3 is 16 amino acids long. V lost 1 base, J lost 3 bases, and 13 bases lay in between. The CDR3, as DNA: TGTGCCAGCAGTGAAGAACCGGGGGCTTATGGAAACACCATATATTTT. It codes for CASSEEPGAYGNTIYF.

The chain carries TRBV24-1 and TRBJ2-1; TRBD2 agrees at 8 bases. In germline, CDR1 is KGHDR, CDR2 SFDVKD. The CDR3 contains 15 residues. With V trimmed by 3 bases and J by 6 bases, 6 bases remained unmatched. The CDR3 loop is CATSDRWLAGNEQFF. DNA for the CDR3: TGTGCCACCAGTGATCGCTGGCTAGCGGGCAATGAGCAGTTCTTC.

This CDR3 reads CASSPRVEGSYGYTF. The DNA of the CDR3 is TGTGCCAGCTCACCCCGGGTTGAAGGTTCGTATGGCTACACCTTC. The rearrangement uses TRBV18 and TRBJ1-2, with D hard to call. With 3 bases removed from V and 5 bases from J, the gap between germline ends came to 16 bases. This CDR3 comprises 15 residues. The germline gives CDR1 KGHSH, CDR2 LQKENI.

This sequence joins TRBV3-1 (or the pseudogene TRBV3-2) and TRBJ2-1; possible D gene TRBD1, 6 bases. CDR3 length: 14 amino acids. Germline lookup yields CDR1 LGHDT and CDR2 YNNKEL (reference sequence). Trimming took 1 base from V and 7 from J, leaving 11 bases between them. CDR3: CASSQAQGRNEQFF. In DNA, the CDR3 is TGTGCCAGCAGCCAAGCCCAGGGGCGGAATGAGCAGTTCTTC.

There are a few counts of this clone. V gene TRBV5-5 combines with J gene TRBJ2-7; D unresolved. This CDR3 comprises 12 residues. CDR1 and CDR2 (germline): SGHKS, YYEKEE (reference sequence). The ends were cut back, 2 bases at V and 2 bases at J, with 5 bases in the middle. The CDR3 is CASSLLAYEQYF. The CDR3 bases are TGTGCCAGCAGCTTATTAGCCTACGAGCAGTACTTC. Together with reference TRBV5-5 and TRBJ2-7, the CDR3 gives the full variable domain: DAGVTQSPTHLIKTRGQQVTLRCSPISGHKSVSWYQQVLGQGPQFIFQYYEKEERGRGNFPDRFSARQFPNYSSELNVNALLLGDSALYLCASSLLAYEQYFGPGTRLTVT.

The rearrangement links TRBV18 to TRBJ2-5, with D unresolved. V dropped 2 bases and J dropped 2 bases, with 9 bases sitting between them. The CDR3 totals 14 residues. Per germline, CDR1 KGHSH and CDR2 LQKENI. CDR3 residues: CASSPSQGQETQYF. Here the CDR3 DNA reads TGTGCCAGCTCACCATCTCAAGGTCAAGAGACCCAGTACTTC.

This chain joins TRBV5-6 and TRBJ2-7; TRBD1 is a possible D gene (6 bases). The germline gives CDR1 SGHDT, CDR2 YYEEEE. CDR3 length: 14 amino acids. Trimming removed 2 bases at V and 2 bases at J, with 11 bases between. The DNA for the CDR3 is TGTGCCAGCAGCTTAAAACGGGACACCTACGAGCAGTACGTC. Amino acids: CASSLKRDTYEQYV.

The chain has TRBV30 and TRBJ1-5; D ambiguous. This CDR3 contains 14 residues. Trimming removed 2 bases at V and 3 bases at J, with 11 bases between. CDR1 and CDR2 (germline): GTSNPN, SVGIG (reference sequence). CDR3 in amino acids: CAWSRGKINQPQHF. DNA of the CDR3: TGTGCCTGGAGTAGAGGGAAAATCAATCAGCCCCAGCATTTT.

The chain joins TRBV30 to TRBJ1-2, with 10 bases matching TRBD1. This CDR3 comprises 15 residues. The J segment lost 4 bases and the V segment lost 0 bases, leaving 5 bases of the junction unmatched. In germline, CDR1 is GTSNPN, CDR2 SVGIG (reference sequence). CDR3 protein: CAWSVETGGPYGYTF. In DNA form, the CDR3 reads TGTGCCTGGAGTGTAGAGACAGGGGGCCCCTATGGCTACACCTTC.

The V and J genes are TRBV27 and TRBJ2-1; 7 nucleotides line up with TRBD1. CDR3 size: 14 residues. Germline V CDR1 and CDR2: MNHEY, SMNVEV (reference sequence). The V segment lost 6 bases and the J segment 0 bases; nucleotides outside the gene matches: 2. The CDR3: CASSRQGSYNEQFF. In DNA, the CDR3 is TGTGCCAGCAGCCGACAGGGCTCCTACAATGAGCAGTTCTTC.